These 13 T cell receptor beta chains share one sample of origin, sequenced in a study of regulatory T cells in long-lasting Graves disease. Arm-PCR of CDR3 regions with iRepertoire HTBI primers generated TCR beta libraries. In TCRdb, the multiplex PCR reads were re-called with MiXCR into one record per CDR3 protein. The sample yields some 430,000 distinct CDR3 sequences, roughly a fifth seen once. Time point: persistent/refractory GD, antithyroid drugs over 5 years with positive TRAb. The TCR library was made from RNA that had been extracted from PBMCs in TRIzol. The material was peripheral blood mononuclear cells (PBMCs), obtained when the disease was refractory, from a patient treated with antithyroid drugs. Every receptor here comes from a female donor with Graves disease.

This clonotype was found a few times. The chain recombines TRBV19 with TRBJ1-5; weak D call: TRBD1 (5 bases). This CDR3 region has 15 residues. Germline CDR1 is LNHDA and CDR2 is SQIVND (reference sequence). V lost 2 bases and J 4 bases, leaving 12 bases between the germline ends. CDR3 nucleotides: TGTGCCAGTAGTATAAAAGGGGCCATAAATCAGCCCCAGCATTTT. This encodes CASSIKGAINQPQHF.

This clonotype occurred many times. The gene calls are TRBV28 and TRBJ1-2; 8 nucleotides line up with TRBD1. Germline loops: CDR1 MDHEN, CDR2 SYDVKM. V dropped 6 bases and J dropped 2; count of bases not matched to a gene: 8. CDR3 length equals 15 residues. The CDR3 DNA sequence: TGTGCCAGCAGCCGCAGGGACAGGCAGAACTATGGCTACACCTTC. This translates into CASSRRDRQNYGYTF.

The V call is TRBV11-3, the J call TRBJ2-1; D is perhaps TRBD1 or TRBD2 (6 bases each). The CDR3 extends over 17 amino acids. CDR1 is SGHNT and CDR2 is YENEEA in the germline V gene. V was clipped by 5 bases and J by 3 bases, with 20 bases between them. The CDR3 spells CASSPAKGGRIYNEQFF. In nucleotides, the CDR3 is TGTGCCAGCAGCCCAGCCAAGGGGGGCCGCATCTACAATGAGCAGTTCTTC.

The DNA of the CDR3 is TGCAGCGGCCAGCGGGGGGGGAACCACGAGCAGTACTTC. Encoded protein: CSGQRGGNHEQYF. The chain links TRBV29-1 to TRBJ2-7; 10 nucleotides align to TRBD2. Germline assignment: CDR1 SQVTM and CDR2 ANQGSEA. The CDR3 is 13 amino acids. V trimming: 7 bases; J trimming: 5 bases; junction bases outside the gene matches: 8.

This clonotype was observed a few times. The chain is built from TRBV7-8 and TRBJ1-4; a possible D gene is TRBD1 (5 bases). Germline assignment: CDR1 SGHVS and CDR2 FQNEAQ. Trimming took 2 bases from V and 8 from J, leaving 21 bases between them. The CDR3 is 17 residues long. CDR3 bases: TGTGCCAGCAGCTTAAATGCCGCCCATGGGGGGGAAGAAAAACTGTTTTTT. Protein product: CASSLNAAHGGEEKLFF.

This clonotype appeared once. A far larger clone is only one base removed, so a read error is likely. The V call is TRBV7-2, the J call TRBJ1-4, with a tentative D call TRBD1 (6 bases). The CDR3 has 14 amino acids. Looked up from germline, CDR1 is SGHTA and CDR2 is FQGNSA. CDR3 nucleotides: TGTGCCAGCAGTTTGGGGGGCCTCGGTGAAAAACTGCTTTTT. Translated, it gives CASSLGGLGEKLLF.

The chain joins TRBV12-3 or TRBV12-4 to TRBJ2-1; D remains unclear. The germline V and J ends were trimmed by 7 bases and 9 bases, with 22 bases remaining between them. The CDR3 runs to 15 residues. Here the CDR3 DNA reads TGTGCCAGCACCTTTGGGGTCAGCGCCCGTGGTGAGCAGTTCTTC. This translates into CASTFGVSARGEQFF.

In this sample, this clonotype turned up a few times. V and J are TRBV28 and TRBJ1-3; D unclear. Deletions cut 3 bases from V and 4 bases from J, with 7 bases between. Germline V CDR1 and CDR2: MDHEN, SYDVKM. The CDR3 consists of 13 residues. The CDR3: CASSLRRGNTIYF. The CDR3 nucleotides are TGTGCCAGCAGTTTGCGGAGGGGAAACACCATATATTTT.

The chain combines TRBV12-3 or TRBV12-4 with TRBJ1-4; 9 nucleotides align to TRBD1. The trim removed 7 bases at V and 6 bases at J, leaving 6 bases unmatched. This CDR3 has 14 residues. In DNA, the CDR3 is TGTGCCAGCAACCGGGACAGGGAAGATGAAAAACTGTTTTTT. Amino acid sequence: CASNRDREDEKLFF.

This clonotype was detected many times. The CDR3 reads CASSEVAGDFDTQYF. Here the CDR3 DNA reads TGTGCCAGCAGTGAAGTGGCGGGGGACTTCGATACGCAGTATTTT. The chain couples TRBV2 to TRBJ2-3, with TRBD2 matching over 7 bases. CDR3 length: 15 residues. The V gene end was trimmed by 1 base and the J gene end by 6 bases; junction bases not matched to a gene: 7. Germline CDR1 and CDR2: SNHLY and FYNNEI.

A few counts support this clonotype. The V and J genes are TRBV29-1 and TRBJ2-7; D ambiguous. Germline V lookup: CDR1 SQVTM, CDR2 ANQGSEA. V lost 0 bases, J lost 3 bases, and 3 bases lay in between. The CDR3 is made up of 11 amino acids. The CDR3 coding sequence is TGCAGCGTTGAAGATCACTACGAGCAGTACTTC. Translating it yields CSVEDHYEQYF.

The chain has TRBV6-1 and TRBJ1-3; no clear D gene. V was cut by 6 bases and J by 2 bases, with 14 bases left in between. The CDR3 runs to 15 residues. In germline, CDR1 is MNHNS, CDR2 SASEGT. The CDR3 region has the DNA TGTGCCAGCAGACGCGTGTGGGGAACTGGAAACACCATATATTTT. It yields the protein CASRRVWGTGNTIYF.

This clonotype turned up a few times. The chain is built from TRBV19 and TRBJ1-1, with unresolved D. Trimming left V 7 bases short and J 8 bases short, with 17 bases between. CDR1 and CDR2 (germline): LNHDA, SQIVND (reference sequence). The CDR3 loop spans 13 amino acids. CDR3 region: CASTNTGMTEAFF. As DNA, the CDR3 is TGTGCCAGTACTAACACGGGGATGACAGAAGCTTTCTTT. The full variable domain, with the rest looked up from reference TRBV19 and TRBJ1-1, is DGGITQSPKYLFRKEGQNVTLSCEQNLNHDAMYWYRQDPGQGLRLIYYSQIVNDFQKGDIAEGYSVSREKKESFPLTVTSAQKNPTAFYLCASTNTGMTEAFFGQGTRLTVV.